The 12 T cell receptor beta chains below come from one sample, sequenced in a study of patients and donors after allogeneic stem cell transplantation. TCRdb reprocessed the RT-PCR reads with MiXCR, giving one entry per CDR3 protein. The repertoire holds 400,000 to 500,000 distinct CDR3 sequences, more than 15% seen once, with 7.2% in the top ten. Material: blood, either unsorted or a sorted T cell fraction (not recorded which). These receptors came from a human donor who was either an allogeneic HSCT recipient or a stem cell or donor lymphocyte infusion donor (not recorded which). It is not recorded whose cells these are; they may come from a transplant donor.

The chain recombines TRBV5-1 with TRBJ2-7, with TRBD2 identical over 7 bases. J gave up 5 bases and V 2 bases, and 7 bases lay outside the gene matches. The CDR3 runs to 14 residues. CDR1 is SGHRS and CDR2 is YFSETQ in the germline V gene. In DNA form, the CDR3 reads TGCGCCAGCAGCTTAGTGGCGGGAGCGGACGAGCAGTACTTC. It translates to CASSLVAGADEQYF. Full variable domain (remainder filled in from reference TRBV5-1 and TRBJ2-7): KAGVTQTPRYLIKTRGQQVTLSCSPISGHRSVSWYQQTPGQGLQFLFEYFSETQRNKGNFPGRFSGRQFSNSRSEMNVSTLELGDSALYLCASSLVAGADEQYFGPGTRLTVT.

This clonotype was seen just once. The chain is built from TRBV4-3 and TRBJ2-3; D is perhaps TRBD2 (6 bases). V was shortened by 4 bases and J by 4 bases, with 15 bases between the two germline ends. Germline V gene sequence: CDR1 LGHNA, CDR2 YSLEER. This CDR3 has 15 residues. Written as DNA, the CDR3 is TGCGCCAGCAGCCTATCGGGGGTTGGCGCAGATACGCAGTATTTT. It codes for CASSLSGVGADTQYF.

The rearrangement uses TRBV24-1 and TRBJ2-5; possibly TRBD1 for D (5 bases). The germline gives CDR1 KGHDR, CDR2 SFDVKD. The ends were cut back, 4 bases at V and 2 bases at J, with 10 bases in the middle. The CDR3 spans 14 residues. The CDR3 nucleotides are TGTGCCACCAGTGACAGGGCGGTTCAAGAGACCCAGTACTTC. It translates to CATSDRAVQETQYF.

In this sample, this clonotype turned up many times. The CDR3 coding sequence is TGTGCCAGCAGCCCGACTTCCAGCAATGAGCAGTTCTTC. This codes for CASSPTSSNEQFF. This sequence joins TRBV9 and TRBJ2-1; D unresolved. The length of the CDR3 is 13 residues. Trimming removed 4 bases at V and 6 bases at J, with 11 bases between. Germline V gene lookup returns CDR1 SGDLS and CDR2 YYNGEE.

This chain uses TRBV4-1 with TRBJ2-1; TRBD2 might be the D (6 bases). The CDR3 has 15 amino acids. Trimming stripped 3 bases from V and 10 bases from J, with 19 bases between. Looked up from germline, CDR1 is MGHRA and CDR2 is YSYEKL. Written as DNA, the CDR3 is TGCGCCAGCAGCCACCCTGGGGAGCGGGCACCAGAGCAGTTCTTC. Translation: CASSHPGERAPEQFF.

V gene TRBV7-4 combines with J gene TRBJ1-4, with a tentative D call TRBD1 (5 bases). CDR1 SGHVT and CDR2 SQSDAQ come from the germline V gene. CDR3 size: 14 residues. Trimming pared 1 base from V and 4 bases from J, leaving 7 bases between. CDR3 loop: CASSLGQSNEKLFF. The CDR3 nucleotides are TGTGCCAGCAGCTTAGGACAGAGTAATGAAAAACTGTTTTTT.

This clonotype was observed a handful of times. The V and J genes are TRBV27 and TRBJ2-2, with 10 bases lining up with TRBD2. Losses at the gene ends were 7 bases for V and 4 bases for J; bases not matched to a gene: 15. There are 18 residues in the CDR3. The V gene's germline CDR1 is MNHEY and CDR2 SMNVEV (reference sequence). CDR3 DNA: TGTGCCAGCATGAGGCTAGCGGGAGTATCGATCGTCACCGGGGAGCTGTTTTTT. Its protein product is CASMRLAGVSIVTGELFF.

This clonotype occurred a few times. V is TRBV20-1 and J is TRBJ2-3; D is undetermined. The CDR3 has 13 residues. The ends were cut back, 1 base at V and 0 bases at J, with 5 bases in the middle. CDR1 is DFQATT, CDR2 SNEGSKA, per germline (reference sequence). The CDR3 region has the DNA TGCAGTGCTAGAGGCAGGAGCACAGATACGCAGTATTTT. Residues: CSARGRSTDTQYF.

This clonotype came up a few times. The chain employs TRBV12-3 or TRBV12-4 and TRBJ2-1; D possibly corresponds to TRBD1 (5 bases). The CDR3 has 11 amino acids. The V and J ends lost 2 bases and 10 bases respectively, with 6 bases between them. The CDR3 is CASSLRQEQFF. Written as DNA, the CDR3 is TGTGCCAGCAGTTTAAGACAGGAGCAGTTCTTC.

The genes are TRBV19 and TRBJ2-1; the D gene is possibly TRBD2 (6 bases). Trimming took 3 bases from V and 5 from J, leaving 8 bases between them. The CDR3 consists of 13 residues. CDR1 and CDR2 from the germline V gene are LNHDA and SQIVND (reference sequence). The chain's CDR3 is CASSMGGNNEQFF. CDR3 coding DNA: TGTGCCAGTAGTATGGGGGGAAACAATGAGCAGTTCTTC.

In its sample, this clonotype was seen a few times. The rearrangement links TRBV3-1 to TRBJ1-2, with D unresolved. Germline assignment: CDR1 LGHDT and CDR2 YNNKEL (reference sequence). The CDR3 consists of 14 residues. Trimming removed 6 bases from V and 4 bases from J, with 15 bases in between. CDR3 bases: TGTGCCAGCAGTCCTTCCGGGTCCAGCTATGGCTACACCTTC. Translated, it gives CASSPSGSSYGYTF.

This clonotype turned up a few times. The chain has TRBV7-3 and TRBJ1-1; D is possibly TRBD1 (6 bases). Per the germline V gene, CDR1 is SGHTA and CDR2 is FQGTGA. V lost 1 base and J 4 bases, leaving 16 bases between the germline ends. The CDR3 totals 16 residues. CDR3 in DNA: TGTGCCAGCAGCTTAAAGATCGGGGGGCGAGGCACTGAAGCTTTCTTT. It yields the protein CASSLKIGGRGTEAFF.